This T cell receptor (beta chain) originates from a study of cytomegalovirus exposure and HLA in healthy donors. With 1 base clipped from V and 3 bases from J, the junction kept 6 bases outside the gene matches. Germline-derived CDR1 and CDR2 are MGHRA and YSYEKL. This CDR3 has 15 amino acids. PCR employed 60 Vbeta and 13 Jbeta primers. Clones were sequenced by immunoSEQ multiplex PCR, and TCRdb holds only the in-frame ones, with some missing. The sample lists some 130,000 clones, approximately 79% occurring once. This chain uses TRBV4-1 with TRBJ2-7, with TRBD1 matching over 7 bases. The sample was PBMCs. The sequence was collected from a woman aged 45-60 years in good health and CMV-seropositive. The CDR3 sequence is CASSQGDRIGYEQYF. CDR3 coding DNA: TGCGCCAGCAGCCAAGGGGACAGAATAGGCTACGAGCAGTACTTC.